This TCR beta chain was sequenced in a study of T cell changes during pregnancy in multiple sclerosis. The CDR3 has 15 residues. Germline trimming cut 6 bases from V and 2 bases from J; bases unmatched to any gene: 9. Germline CDR1 is MDHEN and CDR2 is SYDVKM. Assay: immunoSEQ multiplex PCR; the TCRdb copy retains only in-frame clones and omits some. This table holds about 94,000 clones, over 85% found once. The clonotype was recovered from a female donor with multiple sclerosis, enrolled in a pregnancy study. This specimen consisted of peripheral blood, obtained after pregnancy. V is TRBV28 and J is TRBJ1-1; TRBD1 matches at 7 bases. CDR3 amino acids: CASRGDSPGNTEAFF. As DNA, the CDR3 is TGTGCCAGCAGGGGGGACAGCCCGGGAAACACTGAAGCTTTCTTT.